This T cell receptor beta chain originates from a study of early T cells in non-severe SARS-CoV-2 infection. The V gene end was trimmed by 3 bases and the J gene end by 5 bases; junction bases not matched to a gene: 6. Germline V gives CDR1 SEHNR, CDR2 FQNEAQ (reference sequence). The CDR3 is made up of 15 amino acids. TCRdb independently ran MiXCR on the 5' RACE reads; one entry per CDR3 protein. The table lists tens of thousands of distinct CDR3 sequences, under 15% of them singletons. The chain uses TRBV7-9 and TRBJ2-3, with 9 bases identical to TRBD2. The clonotype comes from an adult who was a healthcare worker with PCR-confirmed SARS-CoV-2 infection or an uninfected control (not recorded which). Material for sequencing was whole blood. CDR3 nucleotide sequence: TGTGCCAGCAGCTTTAGCGGGGGCCGTGAAGATACGCAGTATTTT. It specifies CASSFSGGREDTQYF.